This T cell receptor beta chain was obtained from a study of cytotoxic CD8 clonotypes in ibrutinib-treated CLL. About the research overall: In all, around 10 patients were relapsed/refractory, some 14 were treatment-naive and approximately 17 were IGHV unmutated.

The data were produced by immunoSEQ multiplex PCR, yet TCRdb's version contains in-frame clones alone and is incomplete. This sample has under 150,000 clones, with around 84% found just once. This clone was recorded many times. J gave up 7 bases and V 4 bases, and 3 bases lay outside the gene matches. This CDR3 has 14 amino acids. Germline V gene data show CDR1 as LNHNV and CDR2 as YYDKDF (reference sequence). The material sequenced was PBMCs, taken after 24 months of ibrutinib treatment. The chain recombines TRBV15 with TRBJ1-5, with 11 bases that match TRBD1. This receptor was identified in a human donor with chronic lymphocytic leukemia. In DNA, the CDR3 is TGTGCCACCAGCACCGGACAGGGGGCACAGCCCCAGCATTTT. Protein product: CATSTGQGAQPQHF.